The rows below give T cell receptor beta chains drawn from one sample of a study of blood T cell repertoires in COVID-19. Assay: immunoSEQ multiplex PCR; the TCRdb copy retains only in-frame clones and omits some. The sample has around 120,000 clones; around three quarters are singletons. Sequences were obtained from peripheral blood. Receptor source: a woman between 65 and 79 years old with acute or convalescent COVID-19. Both conserved end residues are part of each CDR3. Each record gives: clone size, D gene, CDR3 length, V gene, J gene, CDR3 protein, CDR3 DNA. The D gene is left open where the match is weak. Only some rows state a clone size, as once, few, many or a class for expanded clones.

.	.	14	TRBV18	TRBJ1-5	CASSPGSLNQPQHF	TGTGCCAGCTCACCCGGGTCCCTCAATCAGCCCCAGCATTTT
.	TRBD1	13	TRBV6-5	TRBJ1-1	CASTPGGNTEAFF	TGTGCCAGCACCCCAGGGGGGAACACTGAAGCTTTCTTT
.	TRBD1	13	TRBV2	TRBJ1-2	CASSGTGGWGYTF	TGTGCCAGCAGTGGGACAGGGGGCTGGGGCTACACCTTC
.	.	14	TRBV18	TRBJ2-7	CASSPLRGRGEQYF	TGTGCCAGCTCCCCTCTCCGGGGGAGAGGAGAGCAGTACTTC
.	TRBD1	14	TRBV19	TRBJ2-7	CASSITGESYEQYF	TGTGCCAGTAGTATTACAGGGGAGAGCTACGAGCAGTACTTC
.	TRBD1	15	TRBV5-1	TRBJ2-3	CASSGTGGWTDTQYF	TGCGCCAGCAGCGGGACAGGGGGTTGGACAGATACGCAGTATTTT
.	.	16	TRBV7-9	TRBJ1-3	CASSLAGAAPGNTIYF	TGTGCCAGCAGCTTGGCGGGGGCAGCCCCTGGAAACACCATATATTTT
.	.	16	TRBV5-6	TRBJ2-4	CASSLEGVGTKNIQYF	TGTGCCAGCAGCTTGGAAGGGGTTGGGACCAAAAACATTCAGTACTTC
.	.	14	TRBV11-2	TRBJ1-2	CASSLGRDNSGYTF	TGTGCCAGCAGCTTAGGTCGGGACAACAGTGGCTACACCTTC
.	.	13	TRBV2	TRBJ1-1	CASEGRADTEAFF	TGTGCCAGCGAAGGCAGGGCCGACACTGAAGCTTTCTTT
.	TRBD2	15	TRBV6-5	TRBJ2-1	CASSSSGRGWNEQFF	TGTGCCAGCAGTTCTAGCGGGAGAGGTTGGAATGAGCAGTTCTTC
few	TRBD2	16	TRBV24-1	TRBJ2-3	CATSDPKAGGTDTQYF	TGTGCCACCAGTGATCCCAAAGCGGGGGGCACAGATACGCAGTATTTT
.	TRBD2	15	TRBV2	TRBJ2-2	CASSVSGSPGGELFF	TGTGCCAGCAGTGTTAGCGGGAGTCCCGGCGGGGAGCTGTTTTTT